This T cell receptor beta chain comes out of a study of regulatory T cells in long-lasting Graves disease. Time point meaning: newly diagnosed GD, antithyroid drugs for less than 3 months. Extracted PBMC RNA gave rise to the TCR library. Findings of the study overall: New patients shared fewer public clonotypes (about 1,000) than persistent patients did (fewer than 3,000).

Construction of the TCR beta libraries employed iRepertoire HTBI primers in conjunction with Arm-PCR of CDR3 regions. In the authors' methods: Across samples, about 56 TRBV and 14 TRBJ segments were found. TCRdb called the multiplex PCR reads again in MiXCR, with one record for every CDR3 protein. For this entry, the V and J calls and clone size follow TCRdb and not the study's own pipeline. The sample lists 350,000 to 500,000 distinct CDR3 sequences, roughly 15% occurring once. Points on this clonotype: Its specificity is unknown.

The CDR3 loop spans 13 amino acids. Trimming cost V 3 bases and J 9 bases, with 11 bases left between them. Per the germline V gene, CDR1 is SNHLY and CDR2 is FYNNEI. The sample also formed part of further work on T cells in Graves' hyperthyroidism and ophthalmopathy.

The sequencing here drew on peripheral blood mononuclear cells (PBMCs), taken at new diagnosis, from a patient treated with antithyroid drugs. This receptor was obtained from a woman aged 18-29 years with Graves disease. The V gene is TRBV2, the J gene TRBJ2-2; D is undetermined. The CDR3 DNA reads as TGTGCCAGCAGTGAGGTACAGCGTCGGGAGCTGTTTTTT. This sequence encodes CASSEVQRRELFF.